A selection of T cell receptor beta chains follows, all from one sample in a study of shared clonotypes between healthy human individuals. Clones were sequenced by immunoSEQ multiplex PCR, and TCRdb holds only the in-frame ones, with some missing. The data contain over 1.4 million clones, around 97% of them singletons. The sample comprised naive CD4+ T cells sorted from blood. The origin of the receptors is a man aged 25 to 40 in good health. Each CDR3 is given with its conserved first and last residue. D genes are given only for firm matches. Only some rows state a clone size, as once, few, many or a class for expanded clones.

clone_size j_call d_call v_call cdr3_length cdr3_nt cdr3_aa
few TRBJ2-7 - TRBV2 13 TGTGCCAGCCGGCGGACCTACTCCTACGAGCAGTACTTC CASRRTYSYEQYF
- TRBJ2-3 TRBD2 TRBV4-1 16 TGCGCCAGCAGCCTACTAGCGGGAGGGAGCACAGATACGCAGTATTTT CASSLLAGGSTDTQYF
- TRBJ2-1 TRBD2 TRBV28 15 TGTGCCAGCAGCCCGACTAGCGGGACCTACAATGAGCAGTTCTTC CASSPTSGTYNEQFF
- TRBJ2-3 TRBD2 TRBV29-1 16 TGCAGCACCGGAACCCAGCGGGACCCGTGGAGGGATACGCAGTATTTT CSTGTQRDPWRDTQYF
- TRBJ2-1 - TRBV5-4 12 TGTGCCAGCAGCCAGCCAGGGAGGGAGCAGTTCTTC CASSQPGREQFF
- TRBJ2-7 TRBD1 TRBV10-2 17 TGCGCCAGCAGTCACCGGGACAGGGGATATCCTAAGTACGAGCAGTACTTC CASSHRDRGYPKYEQYF
- TRBJ2-3 - TRBV7-2 14 TGTGCCAGCAGCTACCGACTATTCACAGATACGCAGTATTTT CASSYRLFTDTQYF
- TRBJ2-1 - TRBV10-1 17 TGCGCCAGCAGTGACCCCGGGGGGCGCAGCTCCTACAATGAGCAGTTCTTC CASSDPGGRSSYNEQFF
- TRBJ2-6 TRBD2 TRBV18 19 TGTGCCAGCTCTCACGGGACTAGCGGGAACCTTCTAGGGGCCAACGTCCTGACTTTC CASSHGTSGNLLGANVLTF
- TRBJ2-7 TRBD2 TRBV7-9 15 TGTGCCAGCAGCTCCCGTGGCGGGAGCTCCTACGAGCAGTACTTC CASSSRGGSSYEQYF
- TRBJ2-1 - TRBV7-8 11 TGTGCCAGCAGCAGCCCAATGGGCCGGTTCTTC CASSSPMGRFF
once TRBJ1-1 - TRBV2 13 TGTGCTCGCCGGTTCGATCAGGACACTGAAGCTTTCTTT CARRFDQDTEAFF
- TRBJ2-2 - TRBV9 15 TGTGCCAGCAGCGTACTGTTAGACATAGGCGGGGAGCTGTTTTTT CASSVLLDIGGELFF
- TRBJ2-7 - TRBV6-1 14 TGTGCCAGCAGTGACCGCCGGAGGTCCTACGAGCAGTACTTC CASSDRRRSYEQYF
- TRBJ2-2 - TRBV7-3 17 TGTGCCAGCAGCTCCTGGGGCCGAGCTGAGAACACCGGGGAGCTGTTTTTT CASSSWGRAENTGELFF
- TRBJ2-1 TRBD2 TRBV5-8 15 TGTGCCAGCAGCTTGGGGACTAGCGCCAACAATGAGCAGTTCTTC CASSLGTSANNEQFF
once TRBJ2-5 - TRBV11-2 13 TGTGCCAGCAGCTTCCACAGTCAAGAGACCCAGTACTTC CASSFHSQETQYF
- TRBJ1-1 - TRBV27 15 TGTGCCAGCACCGAACGGACAGATAGAAACACTGAAGCTTTCTTT CASTERTDRNTEAFF
- TRBJ2-2 - TRBV19 17 TGTGCCAGTAGTACCGCGGTCGGGCGGTCGAACACCGGGGAGCTGTTTTTT CASSTAVGRSNTGELFF
- TRBJ2-2 TRBD2 TRBV4-1 14 TGCGCCAGCAGCCACGGGAGGGTCACCGGGGAGCTGTTTTTT CASSHGRVTGELFF
- TRBJ2-7 TRBD2 TRBV11-2 16 TGTGCCAGCAGCTCGGGGACTAGCGGGAGATTCTACGAGCAGTACTTC CASSSGTSGRFYEQYF
- TRBJ2-7 - TRBV5-1 13 TGCGCCAGCAGCTTGGCCCTGATTGAAGAGCAGTACTTC CASSLALIEEQYF
- TRBJ2-2 - TRBV5-1 16 TGCGCCAGCAGCTTGGCTGGAGGGGCTGCCACCGGGGAGCTGTTTTTT CASSLAGGAATGELFF
- TRBJ2-7 - TRBV2 14 TGTGCCAGCAGTCGGCAGGGGCGTAACAGCGAGCAGTACTTC CASSRQGRNSEQYF
- TRBJ1-1 TRBD1 TRBV11-2 15 TGTGCCAGCAGCTCCCTGGACAGGGTGATCACTGAAGCTTTCTTT CASSSLDRVITEAFF
- TRBJ2-5 - TRBV7-2 19 TGTGCCAGCAGCTTTCGTCCCTCTCGAGGGGCTCGTATATGGGAGACCCAGTACTTC CASSFRPSRGARIWETQYF
- TRBJ2-1 - TRBV9 12 TGTGCCAGCAGCGTAACGGGGGGCGGGCAGTTCTTC CASSVTGGGQFF
- TRBJ2-7 - TRBV7-2 14 TGTGCCAGCAGCCGCCAAACCTCCTTTTACGAGCAGTACTTC CASSRQTSFYEQYF
- TRBJ2-1 - TRBV7-9 14 TGTGCCAGCAGCTCATTAAGTCCACAAAATGAGCAGTTCTTC CASSSLSPQNEQFF
- TRBJ2-3 - TRBV18 12 TGTGCCAGCTCATCAACCACAGATACGCAGTATTTT CASSSTTDTQYF
once TRBJ1-5 TRBD1 TRBV2 14 TGTGCCAGCAATCGCGGGACAGGCAATCAGCCCCAGCATTTT CASNRGTGNQPQHF
- TRBJ2-7 TRBD1 TRBV27 14 TGTGCCAGCAGACCTTGGGACAGGGGTTACGAGCAGTACTTC CASRPWDRGYEQYF
- TRBJ2-7 - TRBV18 13 TGTGCCAGCTCACCACCCGGGTCCTCCGAGCAGTACTTC CASSPPGSSEQYF
- TRBJ1-2 - TRBV15 15 TGTGCCACCAGCAGACCCGAGGGCCCTTCGGATGGCTACACCTTC CATSRPEGPSDGYTF
- TRBJ2-1 TRBD2 TRBV19 19 TGTGCCAGTAGTCTTGCTTTACGGCGACCGGGACTAGCGGGCAATGAGCAGTTCTTC CASSLALRRPGLAGNEQFF
- TRBJ1-1 - TRBV6-5 14 TGTGCCAGCAGTCGGACAGCTTGGCCCACTGAAGCTTTCTTT CASSRTAWPTEAFF
once TRBJ1-1 - TRBV4-2 14 TGTGCCAGCAGCCCCTCGAGACGTATGGAGGAAGCTTTCTTT CASSPSRRMEEAFF
- TRBJ2-5 TRBD2 TRBV2 17 TGTGCCAGCAGAGCCGGGACTAGCGGGAGGTTCCCAGAGACCCAGTACTTC CASRAGTSGRFPETQYF
- TRBJ2-7 TRBD2 TRBV13 16 TGTGCCAGCAGCTTAGTTCGACTAGCGGGATACTACGAGCAGTACTTC CASSLVRLAGYYEQYF
- TRBJ1-5 - TRBV18 15 TGTGCCAGCTCACCAAGGGGTGGTATTGATCAGCCCCAGCATTTT CASSPRGGIDQPQHF
many TRBJ2-7 - TRBV28 13 TGTGCCAGCAGTTTGTCGGTTCTCGGCGAGCAGTACTTC CASSLSVLGEQYF
- TRBJ2-1 - TRBV5-5 13 TGTGCCAGCAGCTTGGAAGCTCTAGCCGGGCAGTTCTTC CASSLEALAGQFF
- TRBJ2-1 TRBD2 TRBV5-6 14 TGTGCCAGCAGGCTAGCGGGAGAATCACAGGAGCAGTTCTTC CASRLAGESQEQFF
- TRBJ2-7 TRBD2 TRBV6-1 15 TGTGCCAGCAATGGGGGGACTAGCGGGAGGGACGAGCAGTACTTC CASNGGTSGRDEQYF
- TRBJ1-5 - TRBV19 15 TGTGCCAGTAGTATCCAACAGGGTATCAATCAGCCCCAGCATTTT CASSIQQGINQPQHF
few TRBJ2-7 - TRBV27 13 TGTGCCAGCAGTTTATCGAGGCAGGGCTGGCAGTACTTC CASSLSRQGWQYF
- TRBJ2-2 - TRBV7-3 14 TGTGCCAGCAGCTTCACTGCGAACACCGGGGAGCTGTTTTTT CASSFTANTGELFF
- TRBJ2-1 - TRBV7-2 14 TGTGCCAGCAGTCCTCGGGGTGTCAACAATGAGCAGTTCTTC CASSPRGVNNEQFF
- TRBJ2-1 - TRBV7-9 14 TGTGCCAGCAGCTTAGGGAGTTCCTACAATGAGCAGTTCTTC CASSLGSSYNEQFF
- TRBJ1-6 TRBD1 TRBV10-3 15 TGTGCCACCGCGGGACAGGGGGGTGATAATTCACCCCTCCACTTT CATAGQGGDNSPLHF
- TRBJ2-1 - TRBV4-1 15 TGCGCCAGCAGCCAAGGGACCGACCTCTACAATGAGCAGTTCTTC CASSQGTDLYNEQFF
- TRBJ2-7 TRBD2 TRBV6-6 14 TGTGCCAGCGGGCTAGCGGGAGGTGGATACGAGCAGTACTTC CASGLAGGGYEQYF
- TRBJ2-1 TRBD2 TRBV18 17 TGTGCCAGCTCGCGGACTCAGCATAGCGGGGGTTACAATGAGCAGTTCTTC CASSRTQHSGGYNEQFF